This T cell receptor beta chain was identified in a study of neoadjuvant anti-PD-1 for oral cavity cancer. Overall study context: Nivolumab at 3 mg/kg was mostly given biweekly, three to four doses, pre-surgery. Points from the study as a whole: Higher pretreatment blood Treg/Th17 ratios correlated with higher pretreatment blood and lower post-treatment tumor TCRbeta clonality. Larger post-treatment preexisting tumor clones tracked with greater tumor shrinkage.

The V end was cut by 4 bases, the J end by 6 bases, with 18 bases between. Germline CDR1 reads SQVTM; CDR2 reads ANQGSEA. There are 14 residues in the CDR3. Details on this clone: Antigen unknown.

Stage II-IVA oral cavity squamous cell carcinoma was new and untreated by systemic or radiation therapy. Produced via immunoSEQ multiplex PCR; TCRdb's table is partial and in-frame only. Among some 13,000 clones listed, around 60% were seen once. The sequencing used tumor tissue, collected before nivolumab (anti-PD-1) treatment. The clonotype comes from a person between 40 and 80 years old with oral cavity squamous cell carcinoma. The donor label of this sample is uncertain. The rearrangement links TRBV29-1 to TRBJ1-2; D is undetermined. The CDR3: CSVAADFGGNGYTF. The CDR3 bases are TGCAGCGTTGCCGCCGACTTTGGAGGTAATGGCTACACCTTC.